The 16 T cell receptor beta chains presented below share a single source sample, sequenced in a study of T cells after yellow fever vaccination. Each CDR3 protein gets one entry after TCRdb re-called the 5' RACE reads with MiXCR. The repertoire holds some 320,000 distinct CDR3 sequences, with around 9.3% as singletons. The sample here was CD4+ T cells sorted from PBMCs, taken 5 days after the yellow fever booster vaccination. All receptors derive from a man aged 18 to 29 who received the YFV17D yellow fever vaccine.

This clonotype showed up many times. This sequence joins TRBV10-3 and TRBJ1-1, with TRBD1 matching over 7 bases. This CDR3 is 17 amino acids long. V shed 2 bases, J shed 3 bases, and the junction held 12 bases outside the gene matches. CDR1 is ENHRY, CDR2 SYGVKD, per germline. CDR3 protein: CAISEKRTGQWDTEAFF. The CDR3 nucleotides are TGTGCCATCAGTGAGAAACGGACAGGACAATGGGACACTGAAGCTTTCTTT.

In this sample, this clonotype turned up a few times. The chain links TRBV9 to TRBJ2-5; D possibly corresponds to TRBD1 (6 bases). Trimming stripped 0 bases from V and 0 bases from J, with 15 bases between. This CDR3 has 17 amino acids. CDR1 is SGDLS, CDR2 YYNGEE, per germline. As DNA, the CDR3 is TGTGCCAGCAGCGTAGCGGGCGTGGACAGAAACCAAGAGACCCAGTACTTC. It encodes CASSVAGVDRNQETQYF. The variable domain in full, completed from reference TRBV9 and TRBJ2-5, reads DSGVTQTPKHLITATGQRVTLRCSPRSGDLSVYWYQQSLDQGLQFLIQYYNGEERAKGNILERFSAQQFPDLHSELNLSSLELGDSALYFCASSVAGVDRNQETQYFGPGTRLLVL.

This clonotype was detected ten times or more. J is TRBJ2-4 and V is TRBV5-4; D not resolved. V shed 3 bases and J shed 0 bases, with 10 bases lying between them. The CDR3 has 15 amino acids. Germline V CDR1 and CDR2: SGHNT, YYREEE (reference sequence). In DNA, the CDR3 is TGTGCCAGCAGCTCTACCTCCGGAGCCAAAAACATTCAGTACTTC. It translates to CASSSTSGAKNIQYF.

This clonotype is a singleton in its sample. The chain joins TRBV4-2 to TRBJ1-2; 11 bases map to TRBD1. Germline V gene lookup returns CDR1 LGHNA and CDR2 YNFKEQ. Trimming cost V 5 bases and J 3 bases; bases outside gene matches: 2. CDR3 length equals 14 residues. The CDR3 DNA is TGTGCCAGCAGCGCGGGACAGGGGGACTATGGCTACACCTTC. Translation: CASSAGQGDYGYTF.

The genes are TRBV4-1 and TRBJ1-2; 7 bases are shared with TRBD1. CDR1 is MGHRA, CDR2 YSYEKL, per germline. The ends lost 3 bases at V and 4 bases at J; junction bases unmatched: 11. The length of the CDR3 is 16 residues. The CDR3 DNA reads TGCGCCAGCAGCCACCCCGGTGAAGGGGGCATCTATGGCTACACCTTC. Amino acids: CASSHPGEGGIYGYTF.

This clonotype was seen only a few times. V and J are TRBV5-6 and TRBJ2-6; TRBD1 might be the D (6 bases). V was shortened by 3 bases and J by 4 bases, with 11 bases between the two germline ends. The CDR3 is 15 residues long. Germline V lookup: CDR1 SGHDT, CDR2 YYEEEE. CDR3 sequence reads: CASSSNRAGANVLTF. Here the CDR3 DNA reads TGTGCCAGCAGCTCCAACAGGGCGGGGGCCAACGTCCTGACTTTC.

This clonotype has only a few counts. The chain is built from TRBV4-1 and TRBJ2-1; TRBD1 matches 11 bases. CDR1 MGHRA and CDR2 YSYEKL come from the germline V gene. This CDR3 is built from 19 residues. V shed 1 base and J 5 bases; nucleotides not matched to a gene: 13. The CDR3 DNA is TGCGCCAGCAGCCAAGTGGGGACAGGGGGTTTTGGGGTTAACAATGAGCAGTTCTTC. Protein sequence: CASSQVGTGGFGVNNEQFF.

This clonotype showed up just a few times. This chain uses TRBV19 with TRBJ2-1, with 7 bases aligning to TRBD2. V gave up 7 bases and J gave up 6 bases; unmatched junction bases: 9. CDR3 size: 14 residues. Germline-derived CDR1 and CDR2 are LNHDA and SQIVND (reference sequence). CDR3 in amino acids: CASKNLAAGNEQFF. CDR3 nucleotide sequence: TGTGCCAGTAAGAACCTAGCGGCTGGCAATGAGCAGTTCTTC.

This clonotype has just a few counts. V and J are TRBV20-1 and TRBJ1-2, with unresolved D. CDR1 and CDR2 (germline): DFQATT, SNEGSKA (reference sequence). The V end lost 1 base, the J end lost 8 bases, and 11 bases lay between the germline ends. CDR3 size: 12 residues. The CDR3 DNA follows: TGCAGTGCTAGAGCCCCAGGAGGAGGCTACACCTTC. Amino acids: CSARAPGGGYTF.

This clonotype was observed a few times. J is TRBJ1-2 and V is TRBV9, with 8 bases fitting TRBD1. The V and J ends lost 4 bases and 4 bases, in that order; junction bases with no gene match: 9. Germline lookup yields CDR1 SGDLS and CDR2 YYNGEE. The CDR3 runs to 15 residues. The CDR3 spells CASSLGQGKIYGYTF. In DNA form, the CDR3 reads TGTGCCAGCAGCCTTGGACAGGGAAAGATCTATGGCTACACCTTC.

This clonotype was picked up a small number of times. The V call is TRBV6-5, the J call TRBJ2-3; maybe TRBD1 (5 bases). Germline V lookup: CDR1 MNHEY, CDR2 SVGAGI. This CDR3 has 16 residues. The V gene lost 2 bases and the J gene lost 1 base, with 13 bases spanning the gap. The CDR3 coding sequence is TGTGCCAGCAGTTACGGGCAGGGCCAAGGCACAGATACGCAGTATTTT. Residues: CASSYGQGQGTDTQYF.

The chain combines TRBV6-2 or TRBV6-3 with TRBJ2-7; TRBD2 agrees at 8 bases. CDR1 is MNHEY and CDR2 is SVGEGT in the germline V gene. CDR3 length: 13 residues. V was pared by 2 bases and J by 9 bases, with 6 bases of the junction left unmatched. CDR3: CASSYAGGRGQYV. DNA of the CDR3: TGTGCCAGCAGTTACGCGGGGGGCAGGGGGCAGTACGTC.

This clonotype has ten or more counts. The rearrangement joins TRBV3-1 to TRBJ2-2; D not resolved. The CDR3 covers 13 residues. CDR1 and CDR2 from the germline V gene are LGHDT and YNNKEL (reference sequence). V lost 2 bases, J lost 5 bases, and 6 bases lay in between. CDR3 sequence reads: CASSQSVTGELFF. The CDR3 coding sequence is TGTGCCAGCAGCCAATCTGTTACCGGGGAGCTGTTTTTT.

This clonotype was detected a few times. This sequence joins TRBV5-1 and TRBJ1-2; 10 nucleotides agree with TRBD1. This CDR3 contains 14 residues. With 4 bases clipped from V and 8 bases from J, the junction kept 8 bases outside the gene matches. Germline CDR1 SGHRS, CDR2 YFSETQ. This CDR3 is CASSRGTGERGYTF. The CDR3 nucleotides are TGCGCCAGCAGCCGCGGGACAGGGGAGAGGGGCTACACCTTC.

This clonotype came up many times. The chain has TRBV7-2 and TRBJ1-2, with D hard to call. V was cut by 3 bases and J by 3 bases, with 8 bases left in between. The CDR3 is 13 residues long. CDR1 is SGHTA, CDR2 FQGNSA, per germline. CDR3 protein: CASSFRPDYGYTF. The CDR3, as DNA: TGTGCCAGCAGCTTCCGCCCTGACTATGGCTACACCTTC.

In its sample, this clonotype was seen a few times. The chain links TRBV10-3 to TRBJ2-3, with 7 nucleotides matching TRBD2. The length of the CDR3 is 16 residues. Germline V gene sequence: CDR1 ENHRY, CDR2 SYGVKD. After removal of 6 bases from V and 3 bases from J, the junction contained 12 bases not matched to a gene. CDR3 nucleotides: TGTGCCATCAGGCCCGGGACTACAATCGAAACAGATACGCAGTATTTT. It encodes CAIRPGTTIETDTQYF.